The clone carrying this TCR beta chain was found many times. What it binds is unknown. This sample stems from a study of T cells in Graves' hyperthyroidism and ophthalmopathy. Germline V CDR1 and CDR2: MNHEY, SMNVEV (reference sequence). The CDR3 is 13 residues long. Trimming stripped 1 base from V and 9 bases from J, with 10 bases between. Study observations and caveats: Model-based prediction identified ophthalmopathy a median around 6.5 months prior to its onset. Researchers found most expanded thyroid clonotypes above 0.001 in blood as well. Ophthalmopathy and stable hyperthyroidism were told apart by a 13 V-J model.

RNA transcripts gave rise to amplified TCR beta CDR3 regions. HTBI primers were used for first-round RT-PCR of the TCR CDR3. TCRdb reanalysed the multiplex PCR reads using MiXCR and keeps one entry per CDR3 protein. The table records 240,000 or so distinct CDR3 sequences, over 15% of them present only once. The clonotype was recovered from a woman younger than 35 with Graves' ophthalmopathy. This chain links TRBV27 with TRBJ2-1; possible D gene TRBD1, 6 bases. The sequencing sample was made of blood. The CDR3 DNA is TGTGCCAGCAGTTTATTGGGGGCTACTGAGCAGTTCTTC. Translated, it gives CASSLLGATEQFF.